These 23 T cell receptor beta chains originate from one sample sequenced in a study of cytomegalovirus exposure and HLA in healthy donors. 60 Vbeta and 13 Jbeta primers were used in PCR. Only in-frame clones appear in the TCRdb table, and some are missing; sequencing was by immunoSEQ multiplex PCR. Of approximately 130,000 clones in the sample, around 78% are singletons; the top ten hold over 1.5%. Sequenced material: PBMCs. The receptors were gathered from a woman aged 40 to 55 in good health and CMV-seronegative.

The V gene is TRBV30, the J gene TRBJ1-5; TRBD1 agrees at 10 bases. Unmatched junction bases numbered 3, after V lost 4 bases and J lost 3 bases. The CDR3 has 14 amino acids. Looked up from germline, CDR1 is GTSNPN and CDR2 is SVGIG (reference sequence). CDR3 region: CAWKGQGINQPQHF. DNA for the CDR3: TGTGCCTGGAAGGGACAGGGGATCAATCAGCCCCAGCATTTT.

The chain recombines TRBV6-5 with TRBJ1-2; possibly TRBD1 for D (5 bases). V was trimmed by 7 bases and J by 4 bases, leaving 16 bases between them. Germline lookup yields CDR1 MNHEY and CDR2 SVGAGI. This CDR3 is built from 14 residues. CDR3 sequence (DNA): TGTGCCAGCACCACGGGTGGGGGGGGCTATGGCTACACCTTC. Translating it yields CASTTGGGGYGYTF.

The chain links TRBV9 to TRBJ2-2; 11 nucleotides align to TRBD1. The CDR3 extends over 16 amino acids. Germline CDR1 and CDR2: SGDLS and YYNGEE. Trimming took 3 bases from V and 5 from J; bases not matched to a gene: 6. CDR3 DNA: TGTGCCAGCAGCGCCCGGGACAGGGGGAATACCGGGGAGCTGTTTTTT. Amino acids: CASSARDRGNTGELFF.

The rearrangement joins TRBV28 to TRBJ2-5, with 10 positions matching TRBD1. The CDR3 is made up of 14 amino acids. Trimming removed 3 bases from V and 5 bases from J; junction bases left unmatched: 3. CDR1 MDHEN and CDR2 SYDVKM come from the germline V gene. The CDR3 bases are TGTGCCAGCAGTTTGGGACAGGGGCCGGAGACCCAGTACTTC. Translating it yields CASSLGQGPETQYF. The full variable domain, completed using reference TRBV28 and TRBJ2-5, is DVKVTQSSRYLVKRTGEKVFLECVQDMDHENMFWYRQDPGLGLRLIYFSYDVKMKEKGDIPEGYSVSREKKERFSLILESASTNQTSMYLCASSLGQGPETQYFGPGTRLLVL.

This clone was detected only once. This chain uses TRBV6-1 with TRBJ2-6, with 8 bases aligning to TRBD2. J lost 2 bases, V lost 6 bases, and 12 bases had no gene match. Germline loops: CDR1 MNHNS, CDR2 SASEGT. The CDR3 length is 18 residues. This CDR3 reads CASREFSGSVPGANVLTF. CDR3 in DNA: TGTGCCAGCAGGGAATTCAGCGGGAGCGTCCCTGGGGCCAACGTCCTGACTTTC.

The rearrangement joins TRBV30 to TRBJ2-7; possible D gene TRBD1, 6 bases. The CDR3 contains 13 residues. V dropped 4 bases and J dropped 4 bases, with 14 bases sitting between them. Germline CDR1 and CDR2: GTSNPN and SVGIG (reference sequence). This chain's CDR3 is CAWTKDRRYEQYF. CDR3 bases: TGTGCCTGGACGAAGGACAGACGGTACGAGCAGTACTTC.

V is TRBV19 and J is TRBJ1-1, with TRBD1 matching over 8 bases. Per the germline V gene, CDR1 is LNHDA and CDR2 is SQIVND (reference sequence). This CDR3 spans 14 amino acids. V gave up 1 base and J gave up 4 bases; unmatched junction bases: 2. The CDR3 loop reads CASSIGDRSTEAFF. The CDR3 bases are TGTGCCAGTAGTATAGGGGACAGGAGCACTGAAGCTTTCTTT.

The CDR3: CASSVGGSGYTF. CDR3 DNA: TGTGCCAGCAGCGTGGGGGGAAGCGGCTACACCTTC. The rearrangement joins TRBV9 to TRBJ1-2; a possible D gene is TRBD1 (5 bases). V lost 2 bases and J 8 bases, leaving 10 bases between the germline ends. Germline V gives CDR1 SGDLS, CDR2 YYNGEE. CDR3 length equals 12 residues.

This clone was found a few times. V is TRBV10-3 and J is TRBJ1-6; 8 bases agree with TRBD1. CDR3 length: 14 residues. Germline V CDR1 and CDR2: ENHRY, SYGVKD. The V gene end was trimmed by 4 bases and the J gene end by 8 bases; junction bases not matched to a gene: 4. CDR3 sequence reads: CAISVTGAHSPLHF. The CDR3 DNA sequence: TGTGCCATCAGTGTGACAGGGGCCCATTCACCCCTCCACTTT.

This chain joins TRBV5-1 and TRBJ2-6; 9 positions agree with TRBD2. The length of the CDR3 is 15 residues. J lost 2 bases, V lost 7 bases, and 4 bases had no gene match. Germline V lookup: CDR1 SGHRS, CDR2 YFSETQ. The CDR3 loop reads CASLAGGPGANVLTF. CDR3 nucleotide sequence: TGCGCCAGCCTGGCGGGAGGGCCTGGGGCCAACGTCCTGACTTTC.

The rearrangement joins TRBV28 to TRBJ1-5, with D uncertain. This CDR3 is built from 14 residues. Germline-derived CDR1 and CDR2 are MDHEN and SYDVKM. The V gene lost 2 bases and the J gene lost 1 base, with 6 bases spanning the gap. DNA for the CDR3: TGTGCCAGCAGTTTAAGGCGGAGCAATCAGCCCCAGCATTTT. Translating gives CASSLRRSNQPQHF.

This rearrangement joins TRBV30 to TRBJ2-1; no reliable D call. CDR3 size: 11 residues. V shed 0 bases and J shed 9 bases, with 6 bases lying between them. Germline values: CDR1 GTSNPN, CDR2 SVGIG (reference sequence). CDR3 sequence (DNA): TGTGCCTGGAGTGTTGGTAGTGAGCAGTTCTTC. As protein: CAWSVGSEQFF.

DNA of the CDR3: TGTGCCAGCAGTCACGGACTAGCGGGAGGGCAAGAGACCCAGTACTTC. Translation gives CASSHGLAGGQETQYF. V is TRBV28 and J is TRBJ2-5; 15 bases map to TRBD2. Germline trimming cut 5 bases from V and 2 bases from J; bases unmatched to any gene: 3. Germline-derived CDR1 and CDR2 are MDHEN and SYDVKM. There are 16 residues in the CDR3.

A few counts support this clone. J is TRBJ2-1 and V is TRBV15, with 7 bases matching TRBD2. Trimming took 4 bases from V and 0 from J; bases not matched to a gene: 12. Per germline, CDR1 LNHNV and CDR2 YYDKDF (reference sequence). The CDR3 totals 18 residues. CDR3 nucleotide sequence: TGTGCCACCAGCACGCCGGGGGGAGGGCTAAGCTCCTACAATGAGCAGTTCTTC. Translation: CATSTPGGGLSSYNEQFF.

The CDR3 loop is CATSSIRLASADTQYF. The CDR3 DNA sequence: TGTGCCACCAGCAGTATCCGACTAGCGTCCGCAGATACGCAGTATTTT. V is TRBV15 and J is TRBJ2-3; TRBD2 agrees at 8 bases. The CDR3 loop spans 16 amino acids. The junction had 9 bases not matched to a gene; V was cut back by 3 bases and J by 4 bases. Per germline, CDR1 LNHNV and CDR2 YYDKDF (reference sequence).

This clone appeared a few times. The chain links TRBV4-1 to TRBJ2-6; possible D gene TRBD2, 7 bases. In germline, CDR1 is MGHRA, CDR2 YSYEKL. Trimming took off 5 bases at V and 0 bases at J, with 17 bases between the two ends. The length of the CDR3 is 18 residues. This CDR3 is CASSEAGHPSSGANVLTF. The CDR3, as DNA: TGCGCCAGCAGCGAAGCGGGACACCCGAGCTCTGGGGCCAACGTCCTGACTTTC.

The rearrangement uses TRBV7-8 and TRBJ1-3, with TRBD1 identical over 7 bases. The germline gives CDR1 SGHVS, CDR2 FQNEAQ. This CDR3 comprises 16 residues. Trimming took 4 bases from V and 0 from J; bases not matched to a gene: 6. CDR3 loop: CASSSQGPNSGNTIYF. CDR3 DNA: TGTGCCAGCAGCTCACAGGGGCCCAACTCTGGAAACACCATATATTTT.

The chain employs TRBV27 and TRBJ1-1; D remains unclear. The germline V and J ends were trimmed by 0 bases and 2 bases, with 7 bases remaining between them. The CDR3 contains 14 residues. Per germline, CDR1 MNHEY and CDR2 SMNVEV (reference sequence). CDR3 loop: CASSLSRGNTEAFF. The CDR3 nucleotides read TGTGCCAGCAGTTTATCGCGGGGAAACACTGAAGCTTTCTTT.

This chain joins TRBV16 and TRBJ2-7; no reliable D call. CDR1 is KGHSY, CDR2 FQNENV, per germline. V lost 2 bases to trimming and J lost 4 bases, with 12 bases between them. This CDR3 region has 14 residues. The CDR3: CASSQTSDSYEQYF. DNA for the CDR3: TGTGCCAGCAGCCAAACCTCTGATAGTTACGAGCAGTACTTC.

CDR3 DNA sequence: TGTGCCAGCAGTTATAGGTTTTCAGGGGCCGGCGAGCAGTACTTC. This encodes CASSYRFSGAGEQYF. This chain joins TRBV27 and TRBJ2-7; TRBD1 might be the D (6 bases). V gave up 4 bases and J gave up 6 bases, with 19 bases separating them. Germline V gene sequence: CDR1 MNHEY, CDR2 SMNVEV (reference sequence). The CDR3 covers 15 residues.

This chain uses TRBV9 with TRBJ1-2; 9 bases map to TRBD1. The ends lost 0 bases at V and 5 bases at J; junction bases unmatched: 5. This CDR3 comprises 15 residues. Germline V gene lookup returns CDR1 SGDLS and CDR2 YYNGEE. CDR3 protein: CASSVGTGGGYGYTF. The CDR3 DNA sequence: TGTGCCAGCAGCGTAGGAACAGGGGGCGGGTATGGCTACACCTTC.

Here the CDR3 reads CASSLEGRGQETQYF. Written as DNA, the CDR3 is TGTGCCAGCAGCTTGGAGGGCCGGGGCCAAGAGACCCAGTACTTC. The chain uses TRBV5-8 and TRBJ2-5; a possible D gene is TRBD2 (5 bases). Germline V lookup: CDR1 SGHTS, CDR2 YDEGEE. CDR3 length equals 15 residues. V gave up 0 bases and J gave up 1 base, with 10 bases separating them.

The chain uses TRBV28 and TRBJ1-1; unclear D gene. Germline CDR1 is MDHEN and CDR2 is SYDVKM. The CDR3 runs to 11 residues. Trimming removed 7 bases from V and 10 bases from J, with 13 bases in between. The CDR3 protein is CASTWAQGAFF. The CDR3 DNA reads TGTGCCAGCACCTGGGCCCAAGGAGCTTTCTTT. The full variable domain, its missing parts supplied by reference TRBV28 and TRBJ1-1, is DVKVTQSSRYLVKRTGEKVFLECVQDMDHENMFWYRQDPGLGLRLIYFSYDVKMKEKGDIPEGYSVSREKKERFSLILESASTNQTSMYLCASTWAQGAFFGQGTRLTVV.